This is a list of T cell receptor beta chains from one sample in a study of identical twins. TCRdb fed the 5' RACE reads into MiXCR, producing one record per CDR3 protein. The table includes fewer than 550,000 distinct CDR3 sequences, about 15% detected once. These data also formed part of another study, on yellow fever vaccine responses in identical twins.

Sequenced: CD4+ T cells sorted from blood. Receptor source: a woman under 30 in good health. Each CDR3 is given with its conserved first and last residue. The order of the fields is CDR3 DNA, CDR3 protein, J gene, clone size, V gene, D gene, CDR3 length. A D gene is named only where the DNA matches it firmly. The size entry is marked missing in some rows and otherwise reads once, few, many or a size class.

DNA: TGCAGTGCCAGACCGGGACAGGCGGGCCCGCAGCCCCAGCATTTT
CDR3: CSARPGQAGPQPQHF
J: TRBJ1-5
size: few
V: TRBV20-1
D: TRBD1
length: 15

DNA: TGTGCCAGCAGTTGGGGTGGGGGCGGGAGGCGCAATGAGCAGTTCTTC
CDR3: CASSWGGGGRRNEQFF
J: TRBJ2-1
size: many
V: TRBV12-3/TRBV12-4
D: TRBD2
length: 16

DNA: TGTGCCATCAGTCCCGACAGGAACACTGAAGCTTTCTTT
CDR3: CAISPDRNTEAFF
J: TRBJ1-1
size: -
V: TRBV10-3
D: -
length: 13

DNA: TGTGCCATCAGTGAGTCGACAGGGAGGACTGAAGCTTTCTTT
CDR3: CAISESTGRTEAFF
J: TRBJ1-1
size: few
V: TRBV10-3
D: TRBD1
length: 14

DNA: TGCAGTGCTAGAGCCCTAGCGGGAGGGCAAAGGGAGCAGTACTTC
CDR3: CSARALAGGQREQYF
J: TRBJ2-7
size: few
V: TRBV20-1
D: TRBD2
length: 15

DNA: TGTGCCAGCAGTTTCCAGGGGCTAGCGGGATTCGCCCACGAGCAGTACTTC
CDR3: CASSFQGLAGFAHEQYF
J: TRBJ2-7
size: -
V: TRBV12-3/TRBV12-4
D: TRBD2
length: 17

DNA: TGTGCCAGCAGTTTGAGGAGGGGGAACACCGGGGAGCTGTTTTTT
CDR3: CASSLRRGNTGELFF
J: TRBJ2-2
size: -
V: TRBV12-3/TRBV12-4
D: -
length: 15

DNA: TGCGCCAGCAGCCTGGCGACAGGTCTCTACGAGCAGTACTTC
CDR3: CASSLATGLYEQYF
J: TRBJ2-7
size: -
V: TRBV5-1
D: -
length: 14

DNA: TGTGCCATCAGTGGGACAGAGGGTTACAATGAGCAGTTCTTC
CDR3: CAISGTEGYNEQFF
J: TRBJ2-1
size: -
V: TRBV10-3
D: -
length: 14

DNA: TGTGCCATCAGTGAGTCAAGGGTGTCCACAGATACGCAGTATTTT
CDR3: CAISESRVSTDTQYF
J: TRBJ2-3
size: -
V: TRBV10-3
D: -
length: 15

DNA: TGCAGTGCTGGGGGACTAGCGGGAGCAACAGATACGCAGTATTTT
CDR3: CSAGGLAGATDTQYF
J: TRBJ2-3
size: -
V: TRBV20-1
D: TRBD2
length: 15

DNA: TGTGCCAGCAGCCCCCACCAGATCGGGCAGTATTTT
CDR3: CASSPHQIGQYF
J: TRBJ2-3
size: -
V: TRBV7-2
D: -
length: 12

DNA: TGTGCCAGCAGCCAGGGACTAGTCGGTGAGCAGTTCTTC
CDR3: CASSQGLVGEQFF
J: TRBJ2-1
size: many
V: TRBV3-1
D: TRBD2
length: 13

DNA: TGTGCCACCAGCAGAGATCGAGGTGGGACGCAGTATTTT
CDR3: CATSRDRGGTQYF
J: TRBJ2-3
size: -
V: TRBV15
D: -
length: 13

DNA: TGTGCCAGCACAAGCGGGGCCTCCTACGAGCAGTACTTC
CDR3: CASTSGASYEQYF
J: TRBJ2-7
size: -
V: TRBV12-3/TRBV12-4
D: TRBD2
length: 13

DNA: TGTGCCATCAGTTTAAACAGCGTGGGGGCCAACGTCCTGACTTTC
CDR3: CAISLNSVGANVLTF
J: TRBJ2-6
size: few
V: TRBV10-3
D: -
length: 15

DNA: TGTGCCAGCAGTCCTCTCGGGGACTATGGCTACACCTTC
CDR3: CASSPLGDYGYTF
J: TRBJ1-2
size: -
V: TRBV2
D: -
length: 13

DNA: TGTGCCAGCAGTTTAAGTCGGCACAGGGTTACTGAAGCTTTCTTT
CDR3: CASSLSRHRVTEAFF
J: TRBJ1-1
size: -
V: TRBV27
D: -
length: 15

DNA: TGTGCCAGCAGCGCCTCTTCGGGACAGCAAGAGACCCAGTACTTC
CDR3: CASSASSGQQETQYF
J: TRBJ2-5
size: -
V: TRBV9
D: TRBD1
length: 15

DNA: TGCGCCAGCAGCTTGGATGGGAGCACGGGCAATCAGCCCCAGCATTTT
CDR3: CASSLDGSTGNQPQHF
J: TRBJ1-5
size: -
V: TRBV5-1
D: -
length: 16

DNA: TGCAGTGCTACTGGGGGTTGGGGCACTGAAGCTTTCTTT
CDR3: CSATGGWGTEAFF
J: TRBJ1-1
size: few
V: TRBV20-1
D: -
length: 13

DNA: TGTGCCAGCAGCTCGGACAGCATAGCCAAAAACATTCAGTACTTC
CDR3: CASSSDSIAKNIQYF
J: TRBJ2-4
size: few
V: TRBV2
D: -
length: 15

DNA: TGCAGTGCTAGAGATAGGGCAGATGGAAACACCATATATTTT
CDR3: CSARDRADGNTIYF
J: TRBJ1-3
size: -
V: TRBV20-1
D: -
length: 14

DNA: TGCGCCAGCAGCTTGGCTGGAGGGGCGACAGATACGCAGTATTTT
CDR3: CASSLAGGATDTQYF
J: TRBJ2-3
size: few
V: TRBV5-1
D: -
length: 15

DNA: TGTGCCATCAGTGAGAGGCCAACCGGGGAGACCCAGTACTTC
CDR3: CAISERPTGETQYF
J: TRBJ2-5
size: -
V: TRBV10-3
D: -
length: 14

DNA: TGTGCCAGCAGTTACCGGACAGAGGGGGGGGAGACCCAGTACTTC
CDR3: CASSYRTEGGETQYF
J: TRBJ2-5
size: -
V: TRBV6-5
D: -
length: 15

DNA: TGTGCCAGCCGGATCAGAGCCGAGCAGTACTTC
CDR3: CASRIRAEQYF
J: TRBJ2-7
size: -
V: TRBV2
D: -
length: 11

DNA: TGTGCCAGCAGCCCTACAGGGAAGGGTGAAAAACTGTTTTTT
CDR3: CASSPTGKGEKLFF
J: TRBJ1-4
size: few
V: TRBV7-9
D: -
length: 14

DNA: TGTGCCAGCAGTGAACAGGGGACAGGTCAAGAGACCCAGTACTTC
CDR3: CASSEQGTGQETQYF
J: TRBJ2-5
size: -
V: TRBV2
D: TRBD1
length: 15

DNA: TGTGCCAGCAGCTTAGGGGGTACGAAAACCCAAGAGACCCAGTACTTC
CDR3: CASSLGGTKTQETQYF
J: TRBJ2-5
size: few
V: TRBV7-9
D: -
length: 16

DNA: TGTGCCAGCTTGACTAGCTTATCGGATGAGCAGTTCTTC
CDR3: CASLTSLSDEQFF
J: TRBJ2-1
size: few
V: TRBV6-1
D: TRBD2
length: 13

DNA: TGTGCCAGCAGTTCGACACTAGTGGCGGATACGCAGTATTTT
CDR3: CASSSTLVADTQYF
J: TRBJ2-3
size: few
V: TRBV27
D: -
length: 14

DNA: TGTGCCATCCAAGCGGGACTTTACCTCACAGATACGCAGTATTTT
CDR3: CAIQAGLYLTDTQYF
J: TRBJ2-3
size: -
V: TRBV10-3
D: TRBD2
length: 15

DNA: TGTGCCAGCAGCCGAGAGACTAGCGGGAGGGCCAACACCGGGGAGCTGTTTTTT
CDR3: CASSRETSGRANTGELFF
J: TRBJ2-2
size: many
V: TRBV3-1
D: TRBD2
length: 18

DNA: TGTGCCAGTTGTATGGTGACTAGCCAGAGCTCCTACGAGCAGTACTTC
CDR3: CASCMVTSQSSYEQYF
J: TRBJ2-7
size: -
V: TRBV19
D: TRBD2
length: 16

DNA: TGTGCCAGCAGTGAAGCAGGCGGGGGCGGCCAGCCCCAGCATTTT
CDR3: CASSEAGGGGQPQHF
J: TRBJ1-5
size: -
V: TRBV6-1
D: -
length: 15

DNA: TGTGCCAGCAGCTCCCCCGGAGGGGGAATTGGAGCTTTCTTT
CDR3: CASSSPGGGIGAFF
J: TRBJ1-1
size: -
V: TRBV11-2
D: -
length: 14

DNA: TGCAGTGCTCGCAGGGGGACGGAAGGCTACACCTTC
CDR3: CSARRGTEGYTF
J: TRBJ1-2
size: few
V: TRBV20-1
D: TRBD1
length: 12

DNA: TGTGCCAGTATACGGGGGGGCCTGGGGCGGAGCTCCTACAATGAGCAGTTCTTC
CDR3: CASIRGGLGRSSYNEQFF
J: TRBJ2-1
size: few
V: TRBV2
D: TRBD2
length: 18

DNA: TGTGCCACCAGCACAGGAGTACTAGCGGGGGCCTACAATGAGCAGTTCTTC
CDR3: CATSTGVLAGAYNEQFF
J: TRBJ2-1
size: -
V: TRBV15
D: TRBD2
length: 17